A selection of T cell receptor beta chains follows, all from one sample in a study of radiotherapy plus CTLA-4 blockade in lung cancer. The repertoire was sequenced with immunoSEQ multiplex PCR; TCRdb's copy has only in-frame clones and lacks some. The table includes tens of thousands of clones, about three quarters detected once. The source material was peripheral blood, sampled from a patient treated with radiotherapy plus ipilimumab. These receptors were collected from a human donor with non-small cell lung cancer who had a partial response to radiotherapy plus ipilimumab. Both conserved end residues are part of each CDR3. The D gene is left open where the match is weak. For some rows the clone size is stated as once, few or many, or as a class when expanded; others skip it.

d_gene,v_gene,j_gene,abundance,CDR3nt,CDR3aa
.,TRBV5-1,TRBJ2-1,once,TGCGCCAGCAGCTCAGGGGACCTAAAGCAGTTCTTC,CASSSGDLKQFF
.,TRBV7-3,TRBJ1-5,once,TGTGCCAGCAGCCCGGGGGGGGATCAGCCCCAGCATTTT,CASSPGGDQPQHF
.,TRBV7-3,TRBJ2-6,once,TGTGCCAGCAGCGGATTTCAGGGTAGAAAGGGCAACGTCCTGACTTTC,CASSGFQGRKGNVLTF
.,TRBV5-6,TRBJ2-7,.,TGTGCCAGCACCTTGGACGGACTCCGATCCTACGAGCAGTACTTC,CASTLDGLRSYEQYF
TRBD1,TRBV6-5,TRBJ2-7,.,TGTGCCGCCTCCCCCGGACAGGGGTCTTACGAGCAGTACTTC,CAASPGQGSYEQYF
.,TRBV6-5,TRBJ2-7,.,TGTGCCAGCAGTTCGACAGAGTCCGGCTACGAGCAGTACTTC,CASSSTESGYEQYF
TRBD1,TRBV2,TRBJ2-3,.,TGTGCCAGCAATTCGGGACAGAGCACAGATACGCAGTATTTT,CASNSGQSTDTQYF
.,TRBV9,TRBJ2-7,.,TGTGCCAGCAGCGTAGGCGCGGTTTCCTACGAGCAGTACTTC,CASSVGAVSYEQYF
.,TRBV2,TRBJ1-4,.,TGTGCCAGCAGTGAATTCGTGGAGAGGGAGCTTGAAAAACTGTTTTTT,CASSEFVERELEKLFF
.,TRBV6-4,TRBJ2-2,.,TGTGCCAGCAGTGACACAGGCACCGGGGAGCTGTTTTTT,CASSDTGTGELFF
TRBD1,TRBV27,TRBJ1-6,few,TGTGCCAGCAGTCCCATCTCGACAGGGGGCGAAAGTAAGGCACCCCTCCACTTT,CASSPISTGGESKAPLHF
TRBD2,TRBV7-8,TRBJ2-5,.,TGTGCCAGCAGCTTAGCGGGAGGGATTGTAGAGACCCAGTACTTC,CASSLAGGIVETQYF
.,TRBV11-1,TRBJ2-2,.,TGTGCCAGCAGCTGGGTGAGGGCAAGCCGCCACGGGGAGCTGTTTTTT,CASSWVRASRHGELFF
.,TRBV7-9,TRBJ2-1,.,TGTGCCAGCAGCTCCCCGGCAGGGGCATATGAGCAGTTCTTC,CASSSPAGAYEQFF
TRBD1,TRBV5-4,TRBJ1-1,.,TGTGCCAGCAGCAAGGGACAGCCAGGGCACACTGAAGCTTTCTTT,CASSKGQPGHTEAFF
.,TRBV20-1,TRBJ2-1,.,TGCAGTGCTAGACAGGGCCATGAGCAGTTCTTC,CSARQGHEQFF
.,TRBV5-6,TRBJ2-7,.,TGTGCCAGCAGCTTTAGCGGCCCCGGGGAGCAGTACTTC,CASSFSGPGEQYF
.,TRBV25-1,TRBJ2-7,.,TGTGCCAGCAGTGAAAGAGCCGAGCAGTACTTC,CASSERAEQYF
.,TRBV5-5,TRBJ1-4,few,TGTGCCAGCAGCTCCGGGGACTTCTATGAAAAACTGTTTTTT,CASSSGDFYEKLFF
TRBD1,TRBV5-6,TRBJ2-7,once,TGTGCCAGCAAACGGACAGGGGGTGCTTCCTACGAGCAGTACTTC,CASKRTGGASYEQYF
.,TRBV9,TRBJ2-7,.,TGTGCCAGCAGCGTAGGCCGAGCGAGTTACGAGCAGTACTTC,CASSVGRASYEQYF
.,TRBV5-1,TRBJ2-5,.,TGCGCCAGCAGCTCGAGGCCCCAAGAGACCCAGTACTTC,CASSSRPQETQYF
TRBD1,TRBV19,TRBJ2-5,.,TGTGCCAGTAGTACTCCGGGACAGGGGGTCCAAGAGACCCAGTACTTC,CASSTPGQGVQETQYF
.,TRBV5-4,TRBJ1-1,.,TGTGCCAGCAGCTTGGCCACAGGGCTGAACACTGAAGCTTTCTTT,CASSLATGLNTEAFF
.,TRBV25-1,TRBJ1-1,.,TGTGCCAGCAAACCCCTGACAGGATCCACTGAAGCTTTCTTT,CASKPLTGSTEAFF
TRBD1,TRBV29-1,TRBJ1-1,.,TGCAGCGCCCGGGACAGGGGGAACACTGAAGCTTTCTTT,CSARDRGNTEAFF
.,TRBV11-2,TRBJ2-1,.,TGTGCCAGCAGCCTCGGGGTCGATGAGCAGTTCTTC,CASSLGVDEQFF
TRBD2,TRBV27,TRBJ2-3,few,TGTGCCAGCAGTTTAACTAGCGGGGCAACAGATACGCAGTATTTT,CASSLTSGATDTQYF
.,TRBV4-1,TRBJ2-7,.,TGCGCCAGCAGCCGGGACCCCGTAGGGGGCTACGAGCAGTACTTC,CASSRDPVGGYEQYF
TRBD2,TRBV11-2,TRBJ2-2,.,TGTGCCAGCAGCTTACGACTAGCGATTGCCGGGGAGCTGTTTTTT,CASSLRLAIAGELFF
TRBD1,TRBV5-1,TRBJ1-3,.,TGCGCCAGCAGCGAGGGGGACAGGGTCTCTGGAAACACCATATATTTT,CASSEGDRVSGNTIYF
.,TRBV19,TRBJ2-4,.,TGTGCCAGTAGTATTTTTCTGGCAGGCGAGAAAAACATTCAGTACTTC,CASSIFLAGEKNIQYF
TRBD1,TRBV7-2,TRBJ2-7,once,TGTGCCAGCAGCTTAGAGGACAGGGTATTATCCTACGAGCAGTACTTC,CASSLEDRVLSYEQYF
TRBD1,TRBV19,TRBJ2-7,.,TGTGCCACCGGGGACAGGGGGTTATACGAGCAGTACTTC,CATGDRGLYEQYF
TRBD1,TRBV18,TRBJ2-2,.,TGTGCCAGCTCACAGCGACAGGGGCAAGGCGGGGAGCTGTTTTTT,CASSQRQGQGGELFF
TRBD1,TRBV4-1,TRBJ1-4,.,TGCGCCAGCAGCCCTCGGACAGGGAGGGAAAAACTGTTTTTT,CASSPRTGREKLFF
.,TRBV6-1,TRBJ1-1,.,TGTGCCAGCAGTGAAACAGGGCGTAGCACTGAAGCTTTCTTT,CASSETGRSTEAFF
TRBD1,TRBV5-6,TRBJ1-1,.,TGTGCCAGCAGCTTGCCCGGGACAGGGGATGAAGCTTTCTTT,CASSLPGTGDEAFF
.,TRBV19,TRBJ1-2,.,TGTGCCAGTAGTATAGGTCAGAATAATGGCTACACCTTC,CASSIGQNNGYTF
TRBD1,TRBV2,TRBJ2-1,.,TGTGCCAGCAGCCGGGACAGGGTGGCGTCCAATGAGCAGTTCTTC,CASSRDRVASNEQFF
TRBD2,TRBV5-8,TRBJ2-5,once,TGTGCCAGCAGCTTGGCAGCGGGGGGCCGGGAGACCCAGTACTTC,CASSLAAGGRETQYF
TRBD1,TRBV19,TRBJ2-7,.,TGTGCCAGTAGTATAGGGGCAGGGGGAAGGACCGAGCAGTACTTC,CASSIGAGGRTEQYF
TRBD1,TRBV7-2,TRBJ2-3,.,TGTGCCAGCACTTTAAAGCGATTGTGGGGACAGGGAGGCACAGATACGCAGTATTTT,CASTLKRLWGQGGTDTQYF
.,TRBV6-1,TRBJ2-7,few,TGTGCCAGCAGTGAAGCTCACCTCCGGGACACCCCCTACGAGCAGTACTTC,CASSEAHLRDTPYEQYF
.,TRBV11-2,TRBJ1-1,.,TGTGCCAGCAGCTTAGGCGGGGGGCCTGAAGCTTTCTTT,CASSLGGGPEAFF
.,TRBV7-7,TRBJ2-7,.,TGTGCCAGCAGCCCCGGAGTGGGCTACGAGCAGTACTTC,CASSPGVGYEQYF
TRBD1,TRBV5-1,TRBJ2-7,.,TGCGCCAGCAGCTTGACCGGCCTGGCCTCCGGGACAGGGCTCAACGAGCAGTACTTC,CASSLTGLASGTGLNEQYF
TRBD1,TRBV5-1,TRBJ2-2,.,TGCGCCAGCAGCTTGGGGACAGGGGGCGTAGGCACCGGGGAGCTGTTTTTT,CASSLGTGGVGTGELFF
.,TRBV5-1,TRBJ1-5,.,TGCGCCAGCAGCTTGACAGGGCCCAATCAGCCCCAGCATTTT,CASSLTGPNQPQHF
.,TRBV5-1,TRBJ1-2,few,TGCGCCAGCACCTTGCAACCTCCAGGTGGCTACACCTTC,CASTLQPPGGYTF
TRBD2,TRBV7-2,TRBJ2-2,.,TGTGCCAGCAGCAGTCAGGCGGGGGGGCGGACCGGGGAGCTGTTTTTT,CASSSQAGGRTGELFF